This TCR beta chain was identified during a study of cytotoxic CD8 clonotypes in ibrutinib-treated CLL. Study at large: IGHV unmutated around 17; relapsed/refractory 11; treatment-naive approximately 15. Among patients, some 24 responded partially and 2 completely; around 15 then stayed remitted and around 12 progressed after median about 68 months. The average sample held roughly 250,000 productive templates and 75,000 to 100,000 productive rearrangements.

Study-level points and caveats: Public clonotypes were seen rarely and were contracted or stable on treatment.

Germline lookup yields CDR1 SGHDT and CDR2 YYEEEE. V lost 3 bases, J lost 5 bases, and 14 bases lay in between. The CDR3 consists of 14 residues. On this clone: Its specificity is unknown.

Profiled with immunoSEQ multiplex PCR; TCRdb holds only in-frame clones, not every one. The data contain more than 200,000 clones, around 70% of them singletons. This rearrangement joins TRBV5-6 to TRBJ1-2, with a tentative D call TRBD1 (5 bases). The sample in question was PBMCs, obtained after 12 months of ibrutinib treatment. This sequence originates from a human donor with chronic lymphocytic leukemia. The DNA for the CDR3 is TGTGCCAGCAGCTCACTCGGGGGATCATATGGCTACACCTTC. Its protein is CASSSLGGSYGYTF.